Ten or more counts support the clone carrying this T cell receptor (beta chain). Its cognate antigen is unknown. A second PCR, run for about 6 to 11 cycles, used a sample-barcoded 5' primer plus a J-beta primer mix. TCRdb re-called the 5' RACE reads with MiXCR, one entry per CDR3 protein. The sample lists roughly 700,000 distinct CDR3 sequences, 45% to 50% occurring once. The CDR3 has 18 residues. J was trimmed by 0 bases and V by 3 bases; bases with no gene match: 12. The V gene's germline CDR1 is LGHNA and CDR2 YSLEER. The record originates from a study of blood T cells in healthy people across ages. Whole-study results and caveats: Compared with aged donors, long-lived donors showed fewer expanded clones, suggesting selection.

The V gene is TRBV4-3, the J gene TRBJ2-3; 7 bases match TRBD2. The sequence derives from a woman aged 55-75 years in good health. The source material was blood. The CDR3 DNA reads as TGCGCCAGCAGCCATGGCTACGGGACTACCGCTAGCACAGATACGCAGTATTTT. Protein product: CASSHGYGTTASTDTQYF.